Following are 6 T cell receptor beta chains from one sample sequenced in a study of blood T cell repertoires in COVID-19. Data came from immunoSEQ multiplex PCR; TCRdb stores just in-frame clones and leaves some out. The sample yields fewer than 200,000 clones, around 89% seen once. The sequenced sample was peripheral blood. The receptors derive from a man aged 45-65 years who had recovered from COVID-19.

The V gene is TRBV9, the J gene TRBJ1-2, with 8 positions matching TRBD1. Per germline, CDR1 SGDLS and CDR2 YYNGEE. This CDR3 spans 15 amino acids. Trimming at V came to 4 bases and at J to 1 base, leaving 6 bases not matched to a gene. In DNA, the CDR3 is TGTGCCAGCAGCCCGGTCAGGGGGCTTAACTATGGCTACACCTTC. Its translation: CASSPVRGLNYGYTF.

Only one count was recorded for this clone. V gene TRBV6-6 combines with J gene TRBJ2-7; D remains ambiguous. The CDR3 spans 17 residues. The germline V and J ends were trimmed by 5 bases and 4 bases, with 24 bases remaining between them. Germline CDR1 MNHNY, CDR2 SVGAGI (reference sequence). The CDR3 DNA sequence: TGTGCCAGCAGTCCTGAAACCGACCTCCCCCCGACATACGAGCAGTACTTC. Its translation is CASSPETDLPPTYEQYF.

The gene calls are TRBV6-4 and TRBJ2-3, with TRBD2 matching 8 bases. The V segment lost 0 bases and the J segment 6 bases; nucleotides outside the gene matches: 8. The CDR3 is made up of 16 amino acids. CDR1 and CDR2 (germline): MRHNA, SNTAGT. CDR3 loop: CASSDSGGGSADTQYF. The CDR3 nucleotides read TGTGCCAGCAGTGACTCGGGCGGGGGGTCGGCGGATACGCAGTATTTT.

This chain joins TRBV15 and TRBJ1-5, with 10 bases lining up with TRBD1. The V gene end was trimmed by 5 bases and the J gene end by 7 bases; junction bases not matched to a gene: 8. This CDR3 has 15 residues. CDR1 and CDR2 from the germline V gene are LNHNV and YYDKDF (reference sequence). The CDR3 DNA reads TGTGCCACCAGCCTTGCCCGGGACAGGGGACAGCCCCAGCATTTT. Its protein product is CATSLARDRGQPQHF.

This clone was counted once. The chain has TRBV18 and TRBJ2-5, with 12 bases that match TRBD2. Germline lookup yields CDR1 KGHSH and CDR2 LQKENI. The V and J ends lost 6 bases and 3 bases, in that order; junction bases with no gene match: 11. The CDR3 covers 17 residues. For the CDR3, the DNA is TGTGCCAGCTCTCGAACAGGACTAGCGGGAAGAAAAGAGACCCAGTACTTC. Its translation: CASSRTGLAGRKETQYF.

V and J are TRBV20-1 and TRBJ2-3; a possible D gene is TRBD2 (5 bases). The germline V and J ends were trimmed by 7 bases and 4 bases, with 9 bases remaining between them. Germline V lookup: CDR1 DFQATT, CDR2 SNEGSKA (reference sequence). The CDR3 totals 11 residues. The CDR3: CSGSSADTQYF. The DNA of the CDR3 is TGCAGTGGAAGTAGCGCAGATACGCAGTATTTT.